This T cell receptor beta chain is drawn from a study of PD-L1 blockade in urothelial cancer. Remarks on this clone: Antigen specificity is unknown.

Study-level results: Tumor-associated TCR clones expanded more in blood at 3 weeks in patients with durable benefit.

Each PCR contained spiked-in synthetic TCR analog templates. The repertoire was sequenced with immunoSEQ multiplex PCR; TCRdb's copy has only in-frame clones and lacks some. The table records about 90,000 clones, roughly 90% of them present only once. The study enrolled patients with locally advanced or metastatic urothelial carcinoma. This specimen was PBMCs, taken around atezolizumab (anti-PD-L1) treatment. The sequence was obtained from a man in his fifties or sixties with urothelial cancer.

In DNA form, the CDR3 reads TGTGCCAGCAGCGTAAGTCTGAGAGCGGGCACAGATACGCAGTATTTT. Its translation: CASSVSLRAGTDTQYF. J is TRBJ2-3 and V is TRBV9; D is possibly TRBD2 (5 bases). The CDR3 runs 16 residues. Germline CDR1 is SGDLS and CDR2 is YYNGEE. Trimming took off 1 base at V and 1 base at J, with 13 bases between the two ends.